The source of this T cell receptor (beta chain) is a study of HIV-infected patients and healthy controls. Study outcomes and limitations: HIV-infected repertoires had significantly higher mean Gini indices than controls, possibly reflecting oligoclonality. MAIT alpha-chain CDR3s were frequent in healthy controls, depleted in HIV+.

About 550 ng RNA was reverse transcribed with alpha and beta constant-region primers. Each of the alpha and beta chains got its own library through chain-specific third strand synthesis with indices. MiXCR, applied by TCRdb to the 5' RACE reads, yields one record per CDR3 protein. Seen here are approximately 15,000 distinct CDR3 sequences, over 5% observed once, and the top ten hold roughly 2%. The V end lost 6 bases, the J end lost 4 bases, and 10 bases lay between the germline ends. The V gene's germline CDR1 is LNHDA and CDR2 SQIVND (reference sequence). The CDR3 contains 13 residues. This clonotype was seen repeatedly, ten times or more. Antigen specificity is unknown. All unsorted peripheral T cells were captured because whole blood was used without fractionation. Peripheral blood, around 2.5 ml, was drawn for RNA extraction.

The clonotype was recovered from an adult in good health. The gene calls are TRBV19 and TRBJ1-5; D call uncertain. Input material: blood. The CDR3: CASRQQRNQPQHF. CDR3 nucleotides: TGTGCCAGTAGGCAACAGAGGAATCAGCCCCAGCATTTT.